This section outlines one TCR beta chain sequence together with its context. The antigen remains undetermined. The CDR3 extends over 18 amino acids. Germline CDR1 and CDR2: SGHDT and YYEEEE. The V gene lost 1 base and the J gene lost 5 bases, with 19 bases spanning the gap. The data were produced by immunoSEQ multiplex PCR, yet TCRdb's version contains in-frame clones alone and is incomplete. In the table there are tens of thousands of clones, around 92% of which are singletons. These data originate in a study of graft-versus-host responses after intestinal transplantation. Study context: Grafts were multivisceral, liver-intestinal, or isolated intestinal. All recipients were given anti-thymocyte globulin induction, and tacrolimus and steroids were then administered for 2 to 3 years. Study-wide results and limits: There was an association between peak levels of circulating GvH clones and early post-transplant HvG declines. Recipient marrow showed GvH clones, some seen first in ileum or blood.

This chain links TRBV5-6 with TRBJ1-6; possibly TRBD1 for D (6 bases). The specimen was unstimulated CD4+ T cells sorted from spleen or lymph node cells, collected before transplant. The clonotype was recovered from a human donor who was the organ donor for an intestinal transplant. This CDR3 reads CASSLWRGAHPNNSPLHF. CDR3 sequence (DNA): TGTGCCAGCAGCTTGTGGCGGGGGGCCCATCCCAATAATTCACCCCTCCACTTT.